This T cell receptor beta chain emerged from a study of T cell repertoires in cytomegalovirus infection. On the study more broadly: Indications came from public TCR beta signatures; they pointed to CMV infection and to a matching HLA type. The study, taken as a whole, reports: Cumulated frequencies of public TCR beta families served to identify carriers of CMV plus the relevant HLA.

The germline CDR1 and CDR2 sequences are SGHAT and FQDESV (reference sequence). This CDR3 spans 15 amino acids. With 5 bases clipped from V and 6 bases from J, the junction kept 9 bases outside the gene matches. From the reads, TCRdb called clonotypes with MiXCR, one entry per CDR3 protein. This table has around 250,000 distinct CDR3 sequences, 17% appearing once. This clonotype occurred many times. Its antigen is still unknown. Sequenced material: CD8+ T cells from PBMCs. The clonotype was recovered from a human donor in good health (CMV status not recorded). Some clones in this sample may be carry-over from other donors' samples. The chain joins TRBV11-1 to TRBJ1-1; 10 nucleotides agree with TRBD1. DNA of the CDR3: TGTGCCAGCAGCAACTCGGACAGGGGGTTCCCTGAAGCTTTCTTT. Its protein is CASSNSDRGFPEAFF.